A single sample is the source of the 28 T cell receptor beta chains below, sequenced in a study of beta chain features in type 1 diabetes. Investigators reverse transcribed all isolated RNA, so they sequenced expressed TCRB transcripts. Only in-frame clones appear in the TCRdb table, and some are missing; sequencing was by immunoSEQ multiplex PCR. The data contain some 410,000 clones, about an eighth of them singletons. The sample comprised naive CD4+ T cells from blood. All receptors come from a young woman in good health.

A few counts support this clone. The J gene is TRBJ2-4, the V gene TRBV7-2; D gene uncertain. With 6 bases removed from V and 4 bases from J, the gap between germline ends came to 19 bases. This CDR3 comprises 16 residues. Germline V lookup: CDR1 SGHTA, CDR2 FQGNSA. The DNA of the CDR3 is TGTGCCAGCAGTCCTCAAGGTGGGCGACAAAAAAACATTCAGTACTTC. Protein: CASSPQGGRQKNIQYF. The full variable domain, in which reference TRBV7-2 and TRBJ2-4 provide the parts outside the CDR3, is GAGVSQSPSNKVTEKGKDVELRCDPISGHTALYWYRQSLGQGLEFLIYFQGNSAPDKSGLPSDRFSAERTGGSVSTLTIQRTQQEDSAVYLCASSPQGGRQKNIQYFGAGTRLSVL.

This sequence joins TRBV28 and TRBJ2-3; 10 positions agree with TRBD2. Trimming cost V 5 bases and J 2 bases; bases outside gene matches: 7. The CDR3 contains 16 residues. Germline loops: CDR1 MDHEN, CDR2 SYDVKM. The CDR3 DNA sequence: TGTGCCAGCAGTCTCCTACTAGCGGGGCACACAGATACGCAGTATTTT. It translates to CASSLLLAGHTDTQYF.

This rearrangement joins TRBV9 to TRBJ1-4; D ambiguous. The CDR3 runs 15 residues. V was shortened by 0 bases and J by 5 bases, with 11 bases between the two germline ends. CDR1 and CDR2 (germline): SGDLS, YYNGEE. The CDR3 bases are TGTGCCAGCAGCGTAGAAGGAAGTTGGAATGAAAAACTGTTTTTT. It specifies CASSVEGSWNEKLFF.

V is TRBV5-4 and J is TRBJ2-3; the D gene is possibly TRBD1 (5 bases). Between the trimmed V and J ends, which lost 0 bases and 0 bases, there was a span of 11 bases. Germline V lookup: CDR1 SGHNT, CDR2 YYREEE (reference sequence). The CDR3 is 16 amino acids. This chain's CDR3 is CASSLAIWGSTDTQYF. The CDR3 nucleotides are TGTGCCAGCAGCTTGGCCATCTGGGGCAGCACAGATACGCAGTATTTT.

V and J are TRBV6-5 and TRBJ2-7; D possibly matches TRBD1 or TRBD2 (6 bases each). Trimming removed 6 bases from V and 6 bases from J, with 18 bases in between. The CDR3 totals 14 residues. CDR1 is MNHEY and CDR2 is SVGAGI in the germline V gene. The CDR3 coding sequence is TGTGCCAGCAGCCCTGGGGGGCGGGCCGGCGAGCAGTACTTC. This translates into CASSPGGRAGEQYF.

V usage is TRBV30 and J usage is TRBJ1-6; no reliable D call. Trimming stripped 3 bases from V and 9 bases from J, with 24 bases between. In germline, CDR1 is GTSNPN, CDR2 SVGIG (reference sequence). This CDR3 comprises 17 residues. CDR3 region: CAWRQSGRKPGISPLHF. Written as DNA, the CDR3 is TGTGCCTGGAGGCAGTCAGGACGGAAACCCGGGATTTCACCCCTCCACTTT.

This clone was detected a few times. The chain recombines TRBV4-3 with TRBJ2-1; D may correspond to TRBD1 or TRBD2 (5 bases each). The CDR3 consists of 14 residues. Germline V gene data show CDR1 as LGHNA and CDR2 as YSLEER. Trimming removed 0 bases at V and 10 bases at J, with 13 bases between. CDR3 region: CASSQEALAGEQFF. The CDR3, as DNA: TGCGCCAGCAGCCAAGAGGCGCTAGCAGGGGAGCAGTTCTTC.

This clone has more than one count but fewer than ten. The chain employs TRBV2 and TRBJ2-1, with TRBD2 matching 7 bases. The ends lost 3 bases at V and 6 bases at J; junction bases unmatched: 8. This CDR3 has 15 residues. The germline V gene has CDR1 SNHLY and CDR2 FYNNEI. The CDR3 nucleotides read TGTGCCAGCAGTGAGTCTAGCGGAGCGATCAATGAGCAGTTCTTC. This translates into CASSESSGAINEQFF.

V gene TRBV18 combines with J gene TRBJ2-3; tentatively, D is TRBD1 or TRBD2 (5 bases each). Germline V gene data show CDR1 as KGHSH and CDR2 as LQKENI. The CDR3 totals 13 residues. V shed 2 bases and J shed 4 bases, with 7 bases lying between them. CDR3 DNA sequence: TGTGCCAGCTCACCAGGGGGATCAGATACGCAGTATTTT. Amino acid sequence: CASSPGGSDTQYF.

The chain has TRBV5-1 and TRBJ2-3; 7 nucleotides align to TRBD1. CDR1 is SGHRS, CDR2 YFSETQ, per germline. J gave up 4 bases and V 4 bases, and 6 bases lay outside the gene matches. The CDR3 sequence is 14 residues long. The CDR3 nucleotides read TGCGCCAGCAGCCCAGGGGGAGAGGCAGATACGCAGTATTTT. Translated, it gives CASSPGGEADTQYF.

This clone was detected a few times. The CDR3 loop reads CSVVSYEQYF. The CDR3 coding sequence is TGCAGCGTAGTCTCCTACGAGCAGTACTTC. The chain carries TRBV29-1 and TRBJ2-7; D call uncertain. Germline V gene sequence: CDR1 SQVTM, CDR2 ANQGSEA. The CDR3 spans 10 residues. With 6 bases removed from V and 0 bases from J, the gap between germline ends came to 3 bases.

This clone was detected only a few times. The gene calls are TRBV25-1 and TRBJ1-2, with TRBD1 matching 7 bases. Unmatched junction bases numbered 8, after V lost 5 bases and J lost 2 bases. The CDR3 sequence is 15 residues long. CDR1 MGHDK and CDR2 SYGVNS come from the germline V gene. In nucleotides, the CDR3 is TGTGCCAGCAGTCCCCGGGGACAGCGGAACTATGGCTACACCTTC. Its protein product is CASSPRGQRNYGYTF.

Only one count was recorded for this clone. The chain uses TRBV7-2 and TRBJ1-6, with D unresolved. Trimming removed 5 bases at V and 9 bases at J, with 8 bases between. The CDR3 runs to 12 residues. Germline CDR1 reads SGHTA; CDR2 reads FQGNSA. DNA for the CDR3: TGTGCCAGCAGCCCCGTTGGTTCACCCCTCCACTTT. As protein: CASSPVGSPLHF.

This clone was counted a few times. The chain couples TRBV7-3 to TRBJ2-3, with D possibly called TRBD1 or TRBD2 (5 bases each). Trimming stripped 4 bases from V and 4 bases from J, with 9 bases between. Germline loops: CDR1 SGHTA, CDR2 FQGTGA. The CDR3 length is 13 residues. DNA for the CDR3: TGTGCCAGCAGCTCCCTGGGGGCAGATACGCAGTATTTT. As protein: CASSSLGADTQYF.

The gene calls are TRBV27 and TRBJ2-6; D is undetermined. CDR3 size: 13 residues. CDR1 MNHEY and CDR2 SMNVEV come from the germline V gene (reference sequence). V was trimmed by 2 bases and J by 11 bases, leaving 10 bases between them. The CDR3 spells CASSLTIQHVLTF. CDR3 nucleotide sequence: TGTGCCAGCAGTTTAACGATACAGCACGTCCTGACTTTC.

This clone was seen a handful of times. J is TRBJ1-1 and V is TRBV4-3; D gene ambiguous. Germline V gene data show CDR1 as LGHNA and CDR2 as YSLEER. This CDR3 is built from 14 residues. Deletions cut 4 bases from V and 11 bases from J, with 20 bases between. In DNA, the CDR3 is TGCGCCAGCAGCCGGGAGGATGGGAGTAGGAAGGCTTTCTTT. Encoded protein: CASSREDGSRKAFF.

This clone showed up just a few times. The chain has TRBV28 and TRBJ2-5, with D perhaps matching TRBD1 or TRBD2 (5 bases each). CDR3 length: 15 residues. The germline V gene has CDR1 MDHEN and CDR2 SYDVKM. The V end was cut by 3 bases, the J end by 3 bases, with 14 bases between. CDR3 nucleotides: TGTGCCAGCAGTTTCCGGGGCGCCGTGGAAGAGACCCAGTACTTC. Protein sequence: CASSFRGAVEETQYF.

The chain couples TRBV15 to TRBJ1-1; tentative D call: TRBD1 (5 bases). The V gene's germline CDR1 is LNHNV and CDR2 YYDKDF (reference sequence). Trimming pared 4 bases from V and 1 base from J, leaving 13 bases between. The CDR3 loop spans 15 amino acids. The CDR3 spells CATSTEGRWNTEAFF. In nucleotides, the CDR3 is TGTGCCACCAGCACGGAGGGACGTTGGAACACTGAAGCTTTCTTT.

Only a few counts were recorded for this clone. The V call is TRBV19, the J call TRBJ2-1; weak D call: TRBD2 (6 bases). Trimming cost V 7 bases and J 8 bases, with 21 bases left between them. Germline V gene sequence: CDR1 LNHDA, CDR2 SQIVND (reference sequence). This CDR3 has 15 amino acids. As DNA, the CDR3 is TGTGCCAGTAACGAGCGTTCGGCACTAGCAGATGAGCAGTTCTTC. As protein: CASNERSALADEQFF.

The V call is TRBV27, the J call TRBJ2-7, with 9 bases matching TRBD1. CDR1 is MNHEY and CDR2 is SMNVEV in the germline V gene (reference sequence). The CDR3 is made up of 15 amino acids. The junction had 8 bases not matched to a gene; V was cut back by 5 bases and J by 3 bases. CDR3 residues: CASSHQWTGDYEQYF. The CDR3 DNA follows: TGTGCCAGCAGTCATCAATGGACAGGGGACTACGAGCAGTACTTC.

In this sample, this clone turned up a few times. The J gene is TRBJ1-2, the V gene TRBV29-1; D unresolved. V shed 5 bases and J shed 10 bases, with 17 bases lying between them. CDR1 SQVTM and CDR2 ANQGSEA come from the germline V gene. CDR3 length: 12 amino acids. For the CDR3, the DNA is TGCAGCGTTCGTCGGTCTACGGAGGACTACACCTTC. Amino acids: CSVRRSTEDYTF.

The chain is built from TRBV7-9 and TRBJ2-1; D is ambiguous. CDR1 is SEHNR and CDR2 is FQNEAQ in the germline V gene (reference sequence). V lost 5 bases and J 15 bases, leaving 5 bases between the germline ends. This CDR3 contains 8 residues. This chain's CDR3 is CASSPVFF. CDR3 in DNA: TGTGCCAGCAGCCCGGTGTTCTTC.

The DNA of the CDR3 is TGTGCCAGCAGTAATACGGGGGGTCAGCCCCAGCATTTT. Its protein is CASSNTGGQPQHF. The chain is built from TRBV27 and TRBJ1-5, with D maybe TRBD1 (5 bases). This CDR3 has 13 residues. V was clipped by 5 bases and J by 6 bases, with 11 bases between them. The germline V gene encodes CDR1 MNHEY and CDR2 SMNVEV (reference sequence).

The CDR3 sequence: CASSLRLAYNEQFF. In nucleotides, the CDR3 is TGCGCCAGCAGCTTGAGGCTAGCCTACAATGAGCAGTTCTTC. The gene calls are TRBV5-1 and TRBJ2-1; D is uncertain. There are 14 residues in the CDR3. The V end was cut by 1 base, the J end by 2 bases, with 7 bases between. Looked up from germline, CDR1 is SGHRS and CDR2 is YFSETQ.

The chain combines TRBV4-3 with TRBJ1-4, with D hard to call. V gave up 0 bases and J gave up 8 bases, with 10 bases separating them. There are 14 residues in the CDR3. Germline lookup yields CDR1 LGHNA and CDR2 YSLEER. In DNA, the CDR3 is TGCGCCAGCAGCCAAGAGCCTGGGTACGAAAAACTGTTTTTT. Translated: CASSQEPGYEKLFF.

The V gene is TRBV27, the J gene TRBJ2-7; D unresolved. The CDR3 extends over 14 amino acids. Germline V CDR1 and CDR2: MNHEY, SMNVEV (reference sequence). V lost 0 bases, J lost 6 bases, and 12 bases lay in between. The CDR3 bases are TGTGCCAGCAGTTTATCCCACCAGGCGGCCGAGCAGTACGTC. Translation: CASSLSHQAAEQYV.

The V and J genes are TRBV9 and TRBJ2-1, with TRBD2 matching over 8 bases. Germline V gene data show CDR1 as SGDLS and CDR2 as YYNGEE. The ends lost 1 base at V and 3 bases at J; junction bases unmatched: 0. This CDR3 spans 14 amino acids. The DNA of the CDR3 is TGTGCCAGCAGCGTAACTAGCGGCTACAATGAGCAGTTCTTC. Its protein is CASSVTSGYNEQFF.

The CDR3 sequence is CASSSHRATYEQYF. The CDR3 DNA reads TGTGCCAGCAGCTCTCACAGGGCGACGTACGAGCAGTACTTC. This chain joins TRBV7-9 and TRBJ2-7, with D perhaps TRBD1 (6 bases). Between the trimmed V and J ends, which lost 4 bases and 4 bases, there was a span of 14 bases. CDR3 size: 14 residues. Germline CDR1 reads SEHNR; CDR2 reads FQNEAQ (reference sequence).